A single sample is the source of the 26 T cell receptor beta chains below, sequenced in a study of T cells after yellow fever vaccination. TCRdb analysed the 5' RACE reads with MiXCR anew, one entry per CDR3 protein. The table records just under 600,000 distinct CDR3 sequences, less than 15% of them present only once. The sequencing used PBMCs, collected on the day of the yellow fever booster vaccination. All receptors derive from a man aged 25-45 years who received the YFV17D yellow fever vaccine.

In regard to this clonotype: A read error may be the cause here, since a much bigger clone is one base away. The rearrangement links TRBV19 to TRBJ2-1; the D is unclear. The CDR3 is made up of 13 amino acids. CDR1 is LNHDA, CDR2 SQIVND, per germline (reference sequence). The CDR3 loop is CASRLGSYYEQFF. The CDR3 nucleotides read TGTGCCAGTAGACTCGGCTCCTACTATGAGCAGTTCTTC.

This chain links TRBV5-1 with TRBJ1-6, with TRBD1 as a possible D gene (5 bases). The CDR3 spans 14 residues. Germline lookup yields CDR1 SGHRS and CDR2 YFSETQ. V was clipped by 6 bases and J by 10 bases, with 17 bases between them. CDR3 amino acids: CASKGFDAGSPLHF. For the CDR3, the DNA is TGCGCCAGCAAGGGGTTTGATGCTGGATCACCCCTCCACTTT. Looking up the rest from reference TRBV5-1 and TRBJ1-6 gives the full variable domain: KAGVTQTPRYLIKTRGQQVTLSCSPISGHRSVSWYQQTPGQGLQFLFEYFSETQRNKGNFPGRFSGRQFSNSRSEMNVSTLELGDSALYLCASKGFDAGSPLHFGNGTRLTVT.

The chain carries TRBV14 and TRBJ2-1, with D unclear. The CDR3 spans 15 residues. V lost 2 bases, J lost 9 bases, and 17 bases lay in between. Germline V gene data show CDR1 as SGHDN and CDR2 as FVKESK. The CDR3 region has the DNA TGTGCCAGCAGCCAAATTTTGGGGTTGATAGGTGAGCAGTTCTTC. Protein sequence: CASSQILGLIGEQFF.

The genes are TRBV20-1 and TRBJ1-1; a weak D match, TRBD1 (5 bases). The CDR3 totals 17 residues. Germline V CDR1 and CDR2: DFQATT, SNEGSKA (reference sequence). V was shortened by 0 bases and J by 1 base, with 18 bases between the two germline ends. The CDR3 reads CSARDPTTRARNTEAFF. Here the CDR3 DNA reads TGCAGTGCTAGAGATCCCACCACCAGGGCCAGGAACACTGAAGCTTTCTTT.

The V gene is TRBV3-1, the J gene TRBJ2-1, with 9 nucleotides matching TRBD2. The CDR3 spans 15 residues. Trimming removed 4 bases from V and 8 bases from J; junction bases left unmatched: 9. Germline values: CDR1 LGHDT, CDR2 YNNKEL (reference sequence). The CDR3 bases are TGTGCCAGCAGCCCTTCTGCGGGAGGGCCCTATGAGCAGTTCTTC. It codes for CASSPSAGGPYEQFF.

CDR3 sequence reads: CASSLGQVDYEQYF. The CDR3 region has the DNA TGTGCCAGCAGCTTAGGACAGGTGGACTACGAGCAGTACTTC. The chain employs TRBV7-2 and TRBJ2-7; maybe TRBD1 (6 bases). Germline CDR1 is SGHTA and CDR2 is FQGNSA. This CDR3 has 14 amino acids. Trimming removed 1 base at V and 3 bases at J, with 10 bases between. Using reference TRBV7-2 and TRBJ2-7 for the parts outside the CDR3, the full variable domain is GAGVSQSPSNKVTEKGKDVELRCDPISGHTALYWYRQSLGQGLEFLIYFQGNSAPDKSGLPSDRFSAERTGGSVSTLTIQRTQQEDSAVYLCASSLGQVDYEQYFGPGTRLTVT.

J is TRBJ2-7 and V is TRBV27, with D possibly TRBD2 on 6 matching bases. CDR3 length: 16 amino acids. CDR1 and CDR2 (germline): MNHEY, SMNVEV (reference sequence). V dropped 3 bases and J dropped 3 bases, with 18 bases sitting between them. CDR3 DNA: TGTGCCAGCAGTTTGCGGCCGGGACTTACACTCTACGAGCAGTACTTC. This sequence encodes CASSLRPGLTLYEQYF.

The chain joins TRBV27 to TRBJ1-5, with 9 bases that match TRBD1. CDR1 MNHEY and CDR2 SMNVEV come from the germline V gene (reference sequence). The ends lost 4 bases at V and 7 bases at J; junction bases unmatched: 8. CDR3 length: 15 amino acids. The CDR3 bases are TGTGCCAGCAGTTCACAGGGGGCGGGGGCGCAGCCCCAGCATTTT. Translated, it gives CASSSQGAGAQPQHF.

The genes are TRBV7-8 and TRBJ2-3; 8 bases match TRBD2. V gave up 2 bases and J gave up 2 bases; unmatched junction bases: 6. CDR1 SGHVS and CDR2 FQNEAQ come from the germline V gene. This CDR3 is 16 amino acids long. The CDR3 spells CASSLMSGRATDTQYF. The CDR3 DNA reads as TGTGCCAGCAGCTTAATGAGCGGGAGAGCCACAGATACGCAGTATTTT.

The table lists this clonotype with a few counts. J is TRBJ2-2 and V is TRBV15; D is tentatively TRBD1 or TRBD2 (5 bases each). The germline V gene encodes CDR1 LNHNV and CDR2 YYDKDF (reference sequence). Trimming took off 0 bases at V and 11 bases at J, with 10 bases between the two ends. The CDR3 has 13 residues. The CDR3 DNA is TGTGCCACCAGCAGAGAGGGACCACGAGAGCTGTTTTTT. It encodes CATSREGPRELFF.

This clonotype was observed a few times. Just one base apart from a much larger clone, this may be a read error. This chain uses TRBV7-6 with TRBJ2-5, with unresolved D. CDR1 SGHVS and CDR2 FNYEAQ come from the germline V gene. The CDR3 is 14 residues long. V shed 5 bases and J shed 0 bases, with 10 bases lying between them. The CDR3 reads CASSTQADQETQYF. In nucleotides, the CDR3 is TGTGCCAGCAGCACTCAGGCTGACCAAGAGACCCAGTACTTC.

This chain links TRBV20-1 with TRBJ1-5; D is unresolved. Per germline, CDR1 DFQATT and CDR2 SNEGSKA (reference sequence). The CDR3 extends over 17 amino acids. Trimming cost V 4 bases and J 2 bases, with 21 bases left between them. This chain's CDR3 is CSAKVLGDSSGNQPQHF. CDR3 nucleotides: TGCAGTGCTAAAGTCCTTGGTGATTCCTCCGGCAATCAGCCCCAGCATTTT.

This clonotype occurred a few times. The chain's CDR3 is CASSPPFRGLLHGELFF. The CDR3 DNA is TGTGCCAGCAGCCCACCGTTTAGGGGGCTATTGCACGGGGAGCTGTTTTTT. The chain links TRBV28 to TRBJ2-2, with TRBD1 identical over 7 bases. Germline loops: CDR1 MDHEN, CDR2 SYDVKM. The CDR3 covers 17 residues. With V trimmed by 6 bases and J by 7 bases, 17 bases remained unmatched.

This clonotype was found a few times. The gene calls are TRBV20-1 and TRBJ2-1; the D gene is possibly TRBD2 (6 bases). The V gene lost 5 bases and the J gene lost 6 bases, with 20 bases spanning the gap. The CDR3 has 15 residues. Germline CDR1 and CDR2: DFQATT and SNEGSKA (reference sequence). CDR3 bases: TGCAGTGCTTCCTTTCCGGGACTTATGGCCAATGAGCAGTTCTTC. As protein: CSASFPGLMANEQFF.

This clonotype turned up a few times. The chain employs TRBV29-1 and TRBJ2-1; TRBD2 aligns across 14 bases. V lost 7 bases to trimming and J lost 7 bases; unmatched junction nucleotides: 9. The CDR3 is 15 amino acids. Germline CDR1 is SQVTM and CDR2 is ANQGSEA. The CDR3 spells CSAPGGLAGVNEQFF. The CDR3, as DNA: TGCAGCGCCCCGGGGGGACTAGCGGGAGTTAATGAGCAGTTCTTC.

This clonotype was counted only a few times. The chain carries TRBV29-1 and TRBJ2-3; either TRBD1 or TRBD2 may fit D (6 bases each). The CDR3 runs to 12 residues. V dropped 6 bases and J dropped 4 bases, with 11 bases sitting between them. The V gene's germline CDR1 is SQVTM and CDR2 ANQGSEA. The CDR3 reads CSVRGHADTQYF. CDR3 nucleotide sequence: TGCAGCGTCCGGGGGCATGCAGATACGCAGTATTTT.

This clonotype was seen at least ten times. V and J are TRBV19 and TRBJ2-1; 8 bases are a match to TRBD1. V gave up 8 bases and J gave up 6 bases; unmatched junction bases: 9. CDR1 LNHDA and CDR2 SQIVND come from the germline V gene (reference sequence). The CDR3 length is 14 residues. Here the CDR3 reads CASGRQGSRNEQFF. The CDR3 DNA reads TGTGCCAGTGGCCGACAGGGGAGTCGCAATGAGCAGTTCTTC.

V and J are TRBV6-1 and TRBJ1-1; D is unresolved. This CDR3 region has 14 residues. The germline gives CDR1 MNHNS, CDR2 SASEGT. Trimming pared 10 bases from V and 1 base from J, leaving 16 bases between. CDR3 DNA sequence: TGTGCCACTTCGCCTCGGACGGCGAACACTGAAGCTTTCTTT. Amino acids: CATSPRTANTEAFF.

The CDR3 protein is CASSLYRDTGELFF. The DNA for the CDR3 is TGTGCCAGCAGCCTATACAGGGACACCGGGGAGCTGTTTTTT. The J gene is TRBJ2-2, the V gene TRBV11-3; D is perhaps TRBD1 (6 bases). With 5 bases removed from V and 3 bases from J, the gap between germline ends came to 10 bases. CDR3 length: 14 amino acids. Germline V gene data show CDR1 as SGHNT and CDR2 as YENEEA.

The chain has TRBV27 and TRBJ1-5; possible D gene TRBD1, 6 bases. This CDR3 contains 14 residues. Trimming removed 4 bases from V and 8 bases from J, with 15 bases in between. CDR1 and CDR2 from the germline V gene are MNHEY and SMNVEV (reference sequence). The DNA for the CDR3 is TGTGCCAGCAGTTCAGTTACAGGGCGAAAGCCCCAGCATTTT. It is translated as CASSSVTGRKPQHF.

This clonotype was found a few times. The rearrangement joins TRBV30 to TRBJ2-5; D unresolved. This CDR3 is built from 11 residues. V lost 3 bases and J lost 5, with 7 bases in between. Germline CDR1 and CDR2: GTSNPN and SVGIG (reference sequence). The CDR3 here is CAWSPRETQYF. The CDR3 region has the DNA TGTGCCTGGAGCCCCCGGGAGACCCAGTACTTC.

CDR3 sequence: CASRTGEGDGYTF. CDR3 nucleotide sequence: TGTGCCAGCAGGACAGGAGAGGGTGATGGCTACACCTTC. This chain uses TRBV6-1 with TRBJ1-2, with D possibly TRBD1 on 6 matching bases. The CDR3 is 13 amino acids. Germline CDR1 and CDR2: MNHNS and SASEGT. Trimming took off 6 bases at V and 6 bases at J, with 14 bases between the two ends.

This clonotype was observed a few times. This chain joins TRBV24-1 and TRBJ2-2, with D perhaps TRBD1 or TRBD2 (6 bases each). This CDR3 is 18 amino acids long. V lost 11 bases and J lost 3, with 27 bases in between. Germline CDR1 reads KGHDR; CDR2 reads SFDVKD. This CDR3 reads CAISLGWRDTLYTGELFF. The CDR3 nucleotides read TGTGCCATCTCCTTAGGTTGGCGGGACACACTTTACACCGGGGAGCTGTTTTTT.

The chain recombines TRBV29-1 with TRBJ1-1, with 8 bases aligning to TRBD1. V shed 7 bases, J shed 3 bases, and the junction held 7 bases outside the gene matches. The CDR3 is 13 residues long. Germline V lookup: CDR1 SQVTM, CDR2 ANQGSEA. CDR3 bases: TGCAGCGCCCCGGGACAGGTGCACACTGAAGCTTTCTTT. It translates to CSAPGQVHTEAFF.

The gene calls are TRBV9 and TRBJ2-5; unclear D gene. V was cut by 4 bases and J by 2 bases, with 9 bases left in between. CDR3 size: 13 residues. Germline V CDR1 and CDR2: SGDLS, YYNGEE. The CDR3 bases are TGTGCCAGCAGCCCCGACGCACAAGAGACCCAGTACTTC. The encoded protein is CASSPDAQETQYF.

V usage is TRBV9 and J usage is TRBJ1-6, with D hard to call. The germline CDR1 and CDR2 sequences are SGDLS and YYNGEE. The CDR3 runs to 13 residues. V shed 7 bases and J shed 7 bases, with 12 bases lying between them. The CDR3 spells CASAQVPNSPLHF. The DNA of the CDR3 is TGTGCCAGCGCGCAGGTCCCAAATTCACCCCTCCACTTT. Variable domain in full (rest from reference TRBV9 and TRBJ1-6): DSGVTQTPKHLITATGQRVTLRCSPRSGDLSVYWYQQSLDQGLQFLIQYYNGEERAKGNILERFSAQQFPDLHSELNLSSLELGDSALYFCASAQVPNSPLHFGNGTRLTVT.